Listed here are 15 T cell receptor beta chains from one sample, sequenced in a study of blood T cell repertoires in COVID-19. The assay was immunoSEQ multiplex PCR, and TCRdb's table has in-frame clones only and misses some. The data show a few hundred thousand clones, almost 90% seen once. The sample consisted of PBMCs or T cells enriched from blood (not recorded which). Source of these receptors: a man aged 25 to 45 who had been exposed to COVID-19.

The gene calls are TRBV12-3 or TRBV12-4 and TRBJ1-6; a possible D gene is TRBD1 (6 bases). V lost 3 bases and J 8 bases, leaving 8 bases between the germline ends. The CDR3 runs to 13 residues. The CDR3 region has the DNA TGTGCCAGCAGTTTTTACAGGGATTCACCCCTCCACTTT. It is translated as CASSFYRDSPLHF.

This clone was seen a single time. This CDR3 is CASSPRQVENIQYF. CDR3 DNA sequence: TGTGCCAGCAGTCCTCGACAGGTGGAAAACATTCAGTACTTC. V gene TRBV6-5 combines with J gene TRBJ2-4; tentative D call: TRBD1 (6 bases). V was shortened by 5 bases and J by 5 bases, with 13 bases between the two germline ends. The CDR3 extends over 14 amino acids. The germline gives CDR1 MNHEY, CDR2 SVGAGI.

The CDR3, as DNA: TGTGCCAGTAGTATCCAGGGGGAGGATGGCTACACCTTC. As protein: CASSIQGEDGYTF. The genes are TRBV19 and TRBJ1-2, with 7 bases fitting TRBD1. The J segment lost 6 bases and the V segment lost 3 bases, leaving 4 bases of the junction unmatched. Germline lookup yields CDR1 LNHDA and CDR2 SQIVND (reference sequence). The CDR3 extends over 13 amino acids. The complete variable domain, with remaining parts taken from reference TRBV19 and TRBJ1-2, reads DGGITQSPKYLFRKEGQNVTLSCEQNLNHDAMYWYRQDPGQGLRLIYYSQIVNDFQKGDIAEGYSVSREKKESFPLTVTSAQKNPTAFYLCASSIQGEDGYTFGSGTRLTVV.

The rearrangement joins TRBV2 to TRBJ2-1, with D perhaps TRBD1 (6 bases). V lost 5 bases to trimming and J lost 4 bases, with 9 bases between them. The CDR3 is 13 residues long. Germline V lookup: CDR1 SNHLY, CDR2 FYNNEI. CDR3 region: CASSTGTYNEQFF. The CDR3 nucleotides read TGTGCCAGCAGTACCGGGACATACAATGAGCAGTTCTTC.

The chain joins TRBV19 to TRBJ1-6, with D tentatively TRBD1 (5 bases). The CDR3 runs 18 residues. The germline V gene encodes CDR1 LNHDA and CDR2 SQIVND (reference sequence). V gave up 9 bases and J gave up 8 bases, with 29 bases separating them. Here the CDR3 DNA reads TGTGCCAGCTCGCGGCCGCCAGAAGGGGAAAGAAGGGATTCACCCCTCCACTTT. Translated: CASSRPPEGERRDSPLHF. The full variable domain, its missing parts supplied by reference TRBV19 and TRBJ1-6, is DGGITQSPKYLFRKEGQNVTLSCEQNLNHDAMYWYRQDPGQGLRLIYYSQIVNDFQKGDIAEGYSVSREKKESFPLTVTSAQKNPTAFYLCASSRPPEGERRDSPLHFGNGTRLTVT.

The chain couples TRBV6-2 or TRBV6-3 to TRBJ2-4, with D possibly being TRBD1 (5 bases). The CDR3 runs to 16 residues. In germline, CDR1 is MNHEY, CDR2 SVGEGT. The V end was cut by 5 bases, the J end by 0 bases, with 14 bases between. The CDR3 coding sequence is TGTGCCAGCAGTACCCCAGACAGACTAGCCAAAAACATTCAGTACTTC. Translation gives CASSTPDRLAKNIQYF.

This rearrangement joins TRBV9 to TRBJ1-1, with D unclear. Germline CDR1 and CDR2: SGDLS and YYNGEE. The V end was cut by 0 bases, the J end by 1 base, with 16 bases between. The CDR3 sequence is 17 residues long. The CDR3 nucleotides are TGTGCCAGCAGCGTAGGCCCTGGCGTGGCGGCGAACACTGAAGCTTTCTTT. Translating gives CASSVGPGVAANTEAFF.

The chain uses TRBV4-3 and TRBJ1-5, with D possibly TRBD1 on 6 matching bases. Germline CDR1 and CDR2: LGHNA and YSLEER. The V and J ends lost 2 bases and 3 bases respectively, with 14 bases between them. The CDR3 is made up of 16 amino acids. The CDR3 DNA follows: TGCGCCAGCAGCCAACCACTCAGGGGAAACAATCAGCCCCAGCATTTT. As protein: CASSQPLRGNNQPQHF.

The CDR3 loop is CASEPSGVSHEQYF. The CDR3 DNA reads TGTGCCAGCGAACCTAGCGGGGTCAGCCACGAGCAGTACTTC. The chain joins TRBV19 to TRBJ2-7, with 9 bases lining up with TRBD2. V lost 9 bases and J lost 5; bases outside the gene matches: 11. CDR3 length: 14 residues. Germline loops: CDR1 LNHDA, CDR2 SQIVND (reference sequence).

This sequence joins TRBV7-9 and TRBJ2-1, with 9 nucleotides matching TRBD2. The CDR3 is 15 residues long. Germline V CDR1 and CDR2: SEHNR, FQNEAQ (reference sequence). V lost 5 bases to trimming and J lost 6 bases; unmatched junction nucleotides: 8. The CDR3 region is CASSRTAGGLNEQFF. Here the CDR3 DNA reads TGTGCCAGCAGCCGGACGGCGGGGGGGCTCAATGAGCAGTTCTTC.

This chain links TRBV4-3 with TRBJ2-4; D might be TRBD2 (6 bases). This CDR3 comprises 15 residues. V was cut by 0 bases and J by 7 bases, with 13 bases left in between. The germline CDR1 and CDR2 sequences are LGHNA and YSLEER. CDR3 sequence reads: CASSQDPGGRNIQYF. CDR3 nucleotides: TGCGCCAGCAGCCAAGATCCCGGGGGAAGGAACATTCAGTACTTC.

This chain links TRBV7-6 with TRBJ2-1; 7 bases align to TRBD2. CDR3 size: 18 residues. The ends lost 5 bases at V and 4 bases at J; junction bases unmatched: 17. CDR1 is SGHVS, CDR2 FNYEAQ, per germline. CDR3: CASSLSGPLAETYNEQFF. The CDR3, as DNA: TGTGCCAGCAGCCTATCTGGGCCTCTAGCGGAGACATACAATGAGCAGTTCTTC.

The genes are TRBV19 and TRBJ1-2, with 10 bases matching TRBD1. V shed 1 base, J shed 5 bases, and the junction held 4 bases outside the gene matches. The CDR3 is 15 amino acids. Germline V gene data show CDR1 as LNHDA and CDR2 as SQIVND (reference sequence). The DNA for the CDR3 is TGTGCCAGTAGTATAGGGACAGGGGGTGATTATGGCTACACCTTC. Translating gives CASSIGTGGDYGYTF.

This clone was seen only a few times. The chain is built from TRBV19 and TRBJ2-1; 7 nucleotides agree with TRBD1. This CDR3 has 13 residues. CDR1 is LNHDA and CDR2 is SQIVND in the germline V gene (reference sequence). J gave up 9 bases and V 6 bases, and 8 bases lay outside the gene matches. The CDR3 sequence is CASRKGQGVEQFF. The CDR3 DNA follows: TGTGCCAGTAGGAAAGGTCAGGGGGTTGAGCAGTTCTTC.

The rearrangement links TRBV12-3 or TRBV12-4 to TRBJ1-4; D is unclear. V lost 6 bases to trimming and J lost 8 bases, with 7 bases between them. CDR3 length: 11 amino acids. The CDR3 loop is CASSHSEKLFF. The CDR3 nucleotides are TGTGCCAGCAGCCACAGCGAAAAACTGTTTTTT.